Here is one TCR beta chain with its context. Its antigen is currently unknown. This entry is derived from a study of T cell repertoires in cytomegalovirus infection. Study information: Public TCR beta signatures marked donors with CMV infection and the matching HLA. Study-wide points: Dominating the ex vivo response were HLA-C-restricted CMV-specific TCR beta clonotypes. Of the TCR beta families, the public ones yielded a cumulative frequency that identified carriers of CMV plus the relevant HLA.

With 7 bases removed from V and 1 base from J, the gap between germline ends came to 16 bases. The germline CDR1 and CDR2 sequences are LNHDA and SQIVND (reference sequence). The CDR3 is made up of 16 amino acids. TCRdb fed the reads into MiXCR, producing one record per CDR3 protein. This sample has hundreds of thousands of distinct CDR3 sequences; roughly 36% occur once, and the top ten carry 18%. This specimen consisted of cultured PBMCs, obtained from culture after CMV antigen stimulation. The TCR was taken from a human donor in good health (CMV status not recorded). Some clones in this sample may be carry-over from other donors' samples. V gene TRBV19 combines with J gene TRBJ2-2; weak D call: TRBD1 (6 bases). This CDR3 is CASNGQTIENTGELFF. The CDR3, as DNA: TGTGCCAGTAACGGACAGACGATAGAGAACACCGGGGAGCTGTTTTTT.